Sequencing of this T cell receptor beta chain was carried out in a study of long-term antiretroviral therapy in people with HIV. Study context: The earliest specimens came about a decade ahead of the 2015 immediate-ART recommendation. Notes on the study in general: The study found narrower CDR3 length ranges in HIV repertoires than in controls.

About this clone: Its antigen is unknown.

Run at survey level, the immunoSEQ assay was version v3.0. The assay was immunoSEQ multiplex PCR, and TCRdb's table has in-frame clones only and misses some. The data hold 29,000 or so clones, with roughly 96% observed a single time. V was pared by 2 bases and J by 4 bases, with 18 bases between. The germline V gene has CDR1 MNHEY and CDR2 SVGAGI. CDR3 length: 16 residues. The source of this sequence is a man between 25 and 39 years old with HIV. The sample was unsorted PBMCs, taken 5.3 years after starting antiretroviral therapy. J is TRBJ2-7 and V is TRBV6-5; D might be TRBD2 (5 bases). The chain's CDR3 is CASSYRFGEIPYEQYF. CDR3 in DNA: TGTGCCAGCAGTTACCGGTTCGGGGAAATCCCTTACGAGCAGTACTTC.